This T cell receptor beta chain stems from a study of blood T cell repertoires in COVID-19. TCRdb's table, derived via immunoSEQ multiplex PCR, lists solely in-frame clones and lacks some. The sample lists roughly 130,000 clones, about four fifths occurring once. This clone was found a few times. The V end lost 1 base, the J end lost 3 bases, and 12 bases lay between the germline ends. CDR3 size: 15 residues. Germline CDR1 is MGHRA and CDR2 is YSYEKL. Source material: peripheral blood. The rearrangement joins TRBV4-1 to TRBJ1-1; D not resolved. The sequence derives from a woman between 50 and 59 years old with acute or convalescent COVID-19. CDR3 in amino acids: CASSQATVTYTEAFF. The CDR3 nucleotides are TGCGCCAGCAGCCAAGCAACGGTGACTTACACTGAAGCTTTCTTT.